This is a list of T cell receptor beta chains from one sample in a study of response to subunit inactivated influenza vaccine. TCRdb re-derived calls from the RT-PCR reads in MiXCR, one entry per CDR3 protein. The sample records roughly 570,000 distinct CDR3 sequences, around 15% being singletons. Sample: PBMCs from blood, taken 11 to 12 days after vaccination. The receptors stem from a man aged 50-60 years who received an inactivated influenza vaccine. Both conserved end residues are part of each CDR3. The order of the fields is J gene, V gene, D gene, clone size, CDR3 protein, CDR3 DNA. A D gene is named only where the DNA matches it firmly. The size field is filled for only some rows; it gives once, few, many or a size class.

TRBJ1-2	TRBV7-2	NA	many	CASSLDSYGYTF	TGTGCCAGCAGCTTAGACAGCTATGGCTACACCTTC
TRBJ2-1	TRBV7-7	TRBD2	few	CASSLTSGGAYNEQFF	TGTGCTAGCAGCTTGACTAGCGGGGGGGCCTACAATGAGCAGTTCTTC
TRBJ2-1	TRBV11-2	NA	few	CASSSGRFSYNEQFF	TGTGCCAGCAGCTCTGGACGGTTCTCCTACAATGAGCAGTTCTTC
TRBJ1-3	TRBV25-1	NA	few	CASSEAQDAGNTIYF	TGTGCCAGCAGTGAAGCCCAGGACGCTGGAAACACCATATATTTT
TRBJ1-5	TRBV3-1	NA	many	CASSQGYQPQHF	TGTGCCAGCAGCCAAGGGTATCAGCCCCAGCATTTT
TRBJ1-6	TRBV5-5	TRBD1	few	CASSFYQGDSPLHF	TGTGCCAGCAGCTTCTATCAGGGGGATTCACCCCTCCACTTT
TRBJ1-1	TRBV5-5	TRBD1	few	CASSPRGSWRMNTEAFF	TGTGCCAGCAGCCCCAGGGGGTCCTGGAGAATGAACACTGAAGCTTTCTTT
TRBJ2-7	TRBV15	NA	once	CATSRDTVTHYEQYF	TGTGCCACCAGCAGAGATACAGTGACCCACTACGAGCAGTACTTC
TRBJ2-7	TRBV5-1	NA	many	CASSLGRQDEQYF	TGCGCCAGCAGCTTGGGCAGACAGGACGAGCAGTACTTC
TRBJ1-5	TRBV2	NA	NA	CASSDSRGQGRDQPQHF	TGTGCCAGCAGTGACAGTAGAGGGCAGGGAAGGGATCAGCCCCAGCATTTT
TRBJ1-1	TRBV20-1	TRBD1	NA	CSAGPTGRNTEAFF	TGCAGTGCTGGGCCGACAGGGAGGAACACTGAAGCTTTCTTT
TRBJ2-2	TRBV5-1	NA	few	CASSRFEGTNTGELFF	TGCGCCAGCAGCCGTTTTGAGGGTACGAACACCGGGGAGCTGTTTTTT
TRBJ2-3	TRBV12-3/TRBV12-4	NA	NA	CASSLLGLGSTDTQYF	TGTGCCAGCAGCCTCCTAGGGCTAGGTAGCACAGATACGCAGTATTTT
TRBJ1-3	TRBV30	NA	few	CAWSTGQTSGNTIYF	TGTGCCTGGAGTACCGGACAGACCTCTGGAAACACCATATATTTT
TRBJ2-5	TRBV6-1	NA	few	CASRSGVRGETQYF	TGTGCCAGCAGGTCGGGGGTCCGAGGAGAGACCCAGTACTTC
TRBJ1-1	TRBV20-1	NA	NA	CSARGGRGNTEAFF	TGCAGTGCTAGGGGGGGCAGGGGAAACACTGAAGCTTTCTTT
TRBJ1-4	TRBV19	NA	NA	CASRPDSVGTEKLFF	TGTGCCAGTAGGCCGGACAGCGTCGGGACTGAAAAACTGTTTTTT
TRBJ2-1	TRBV7-8	NA	NA	CASGRAGSSYNEQFF	TGTGCCAGCGGGCGGGCAGGTAGCTCCTACAATGAGCAGTTCTTC
TRBJ2-2	TRBV20-1	NA	few	CSASWGNTGELFF	TGCAGTGCTAGCTGGGGAAACACCGGGGAGCTGTTTTTT
TRBJ2-1	TRBV6-2/TRBV6-3	TRBD1	NA	CASSLRDRDYNEQFF	TGTGCCAGCAGTTTGCGGGACAGGGACTACAATGAGCAGTTCTTC
TRBJ1-6	TRBV20-1	NA	NA	CSARGTLYSYNSPLHF	TGCAGTGCGAGGGGGACATTATACTCCTATAATTCACCCCTCCACTTT
TRBJ2-2	TRBV6-2/TRBV6-3	TRBD2	NA	CASSSIAGGNTGELFF	TGTGCCAGCAGTTCGATAGCGGGAGGGAACACCGGGGAGCTGTTTTTT
TRBJ2-3	TRBV7-2	NA	NA	CASSLLTGRGSDTQYF	TGTGCCAGCAGCTTGCTGACGGGGAGGGGGTCGGATACGCAGTATTTT
TRBJ2-3	TRBV29-1	TRBD1	NA	CSVWTGGPTDTQYF	TGCAGCGTCTGGACAGGGGGGCCCACAGATACGCAGTATTTT
TRBJ1-5	TRBV29-1	TRBD1	NA	CSFGSRDRGEGPQHF	TGCAGTTTCGGGTCCCGGGACAGGGGGGAAGGGCCCCAGCATTTT
TRBJ2-2	TRBV7-8	TRBD2	NA	CASTSRLAGAGELFF	TGTGCCAGCACCTCCCGACTAGCGGGTGCCGGGGAGCTGTTTTTT
TRBJ2-7	TRBV5-1	NA	few	CASSWAGVEEQYF	TGCGCCAGCAGTTGGGCAGGGGTAGAGGAGCAGTACTTC
TRBJ2-2	TRBV3-1	NA	NA	CASSSVGAGELFF	TGTGCCAGCAGCTCGGTAGGAGCCGGGGAGCTGTTTTTT
TRBJ1-4	TRBV5-5	NA	NA	CASSPQQGIRGEKLFF	TGTGCCAGCAGCCCCCAACAGGGTATACGGGGTGAAAAACTGTTTTTT
TRBJ2-1	TRBV6-5	TRBD2	NA	CASSSSGRTSEQFF	TGTGCCAGCAGTTCCAGCGGGAGGACGAGCGAGCAGTTCTTC
TRBJ2-1	TRBV5-1	TRBD1	many	CASSSRQGAENEQFF	TGCGCCAGCAGCTCCCGGCAGGGGGCTGAGAATGAGCAGTTCTTC
TRBJ1-1	TRBV5-1	TRBD1	once	CASSLGFGQGNRWTEAFF	TGCGCCAGCAGCTTGGGTTTTGGACAGGGGAATAGATGGACTGAAGCTTTCTTT
TRBJ2-2	TRBV4-2	NA	many	CATSRGTGELFF	TGTGCCACCTCTCGAGGGACCGGGGAGCTGTTTTTT
TRBJ1-6	TRBV11-2	NA	NA	CASTMTQGNSPLHF	TGTGCCAGCACCATGACCCAGGGTAATTCACCCCTCCACTTT
TRBJ1-5	TRBV6-1	NA	NA	CASSSGTLLDGNQPQHF	TGTGCCAGCAGCTCCGGGACACTCCTGGATGGCAATCAGCCCCAGCATTTT
TRBJ2-5	TRBV7-8	NA	NA	CASSLARDQETQYF	TGTGCCAGCAGCTTAGCCAGGGACCAAGAGACCCAGTACTTC
TRBJ1-2	TRBV7-2	TRBD1	few	CASSLARDRGYGYTF	TGTGCCAGCAGCTTGGCTCGGGACAGGGGGTATGGCTACACCTTC
TRBJ2-4	TRBV5-1	NA	NA	CASSLGNPPQYF	TGCGCCAGCAGCTTGGGGAATCCTCCCCAGTACTTC
TRBJ1-2	TRBV10-3	NA	NA	CAISDSGWDYGYTF	TGTGCCATCAGTGACTCAGGGTGGGACTATGGCTACACCTTC
TRBJ2-7	TRBV6-6	NA	many	CASSYSGGEQYF	TGTGCCAGCAGTTACTCGGGGGGCGAGCAGTACTTC
TRBJ2-7	TRBV10-2	NA	few	CASSGYRSREQYF	TGCGCCAGCAGCGGCTATAGGTCCCGCGAGCAGTACTTC
TRBJ2-1	TRBV6-6	TRBD2	NA	CASNGGIYNEQFF	TGTGCCAGTAACGGGGGGATTTACAATGAGCAGTTCTTC
TRBJ2-5	TRBV28	NA	NA	CASTSDQETQYF	TGTGCCAGCACCAGCGACCAAGAGACCCAGTACTTC
TRBJ2-1	TRBV20-1	TRBD2	few	CSATRLAELESSYNEQFF	TGCAGTGCTACCCGCCTAGCGGAACTAGAGAGCTCCTACAATGAGCAGTTCTTC
TRBJ2-2	TRBV19	NA	NA	CASRKGVNTGELFF	TGTGCCAGTAGGAAAGGGGTAAACACCGGGGAGCTGTTTTTT
TRBJ1-1	TRBV12-3/TRBV12-4	NA	NA	CASSVETGSAFF	TGTGCCAGCAGCGTAGAGACAGGCTCAGCTTTCTTT
TRBJ2-3	TRBV24-1	NA	NA	CATSDPGTDTQYF	TGTGCCACCAGTGATCCCGGCACAGATACGCAGTATTTT
TRBJ2-1	TRBV24-1	TRBD2	NA	CATSDQGTSGSNEQFF	TGTGCCACCAGTGACCAAGGGACTAGCGGGAGTAATGAGCAGTTCTTC
TRBJ2-7	TRBV6-2/TRBV6-3	NA	NA	CASSYLARAYEQYF	TGTGCCAGCAGTTATCTAGCGAGGGCCTACGAGCAGTACTTC
TRBJ2-1	TRBV20-1	NA	NA	CSARDRGGPFWSNEQFF	TGCAGTGCTAGAGATAGGGGGGGGCCCTTCTGGAGTAATGAGCAGTTCTTC